The following is a T cell receptor beta chain sequence with its context. Its antigen is not known. This entry belongs to a study of cytomegalovirus exposure and HLA in healthy donors. The study's findings and limits: Researchers counted roughly 160 TCR beta chains as cytomegalovirus-associated. Earlier results showed most TCR beta V segments being productive about 87% or about 30% of the time. Confirmation was obtained in vitro that a few CMV-associated chains are specific for CMV antigens.

The PCR was carried out with 60 Vbeta primers and 13 Jbeta primers. The assay was immunoSEQ multiplex PCR, and TCRdb's table has in-frame clones only and misses some. The sample records more than 85,000 clones, about 79% being singletons. Germline CDR1 is SGHDT and CDR2 is YYEEEE. V was pared by 4 bases and J by 5 bases, with 5 bases of the junction left unmatched. The CDR3 consists of 13 residues. This TCR was recovered from a female donor in good health and CMV-seropositive. Sequenced sample: PBMCs. The J gene is TRBJ2-5, the V gene TRBV5-6; TRBD1 aligns across 7 bases. CDR3 protein: CASSRTGGETQYF. For the CDR3, the DNA is TGTGCCAGCAGCAGGACAGGCGGGGAGACCCAGTACTTC.